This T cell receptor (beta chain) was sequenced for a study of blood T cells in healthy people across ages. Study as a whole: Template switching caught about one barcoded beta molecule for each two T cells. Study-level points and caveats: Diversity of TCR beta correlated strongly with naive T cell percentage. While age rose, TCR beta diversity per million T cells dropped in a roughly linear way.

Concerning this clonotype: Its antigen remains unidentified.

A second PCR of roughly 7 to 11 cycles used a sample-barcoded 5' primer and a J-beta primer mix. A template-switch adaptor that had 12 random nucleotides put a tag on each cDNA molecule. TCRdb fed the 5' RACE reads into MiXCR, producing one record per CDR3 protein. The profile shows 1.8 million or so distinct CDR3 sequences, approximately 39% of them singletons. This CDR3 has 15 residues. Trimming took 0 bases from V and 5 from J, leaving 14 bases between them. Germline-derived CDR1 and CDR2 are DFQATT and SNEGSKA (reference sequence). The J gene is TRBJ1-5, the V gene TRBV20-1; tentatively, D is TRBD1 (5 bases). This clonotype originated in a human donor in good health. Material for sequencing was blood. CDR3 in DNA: TGCAGTGCTAGAGATGGACCAGGGTCGGATCAGCCCCAGCATTTT. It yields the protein CSARDGPGSDQPQHF.